One T cell receptor beta chain is described in this entry. The antigen remains undetermined. This entry comes from a study of neurological immune-mediated disorders. With 3 bases removed from V and 8 bases from J, the gap between germline ends came to 8 bases. This CDR3 region has 12 residues. Germline values: CDR1 LGHDT, CDR2 YNNKEL (reference sequence). MiXCR, applied by TCRdb to the 5' RACE reads, yields one record per CDR3 protein. The sample yields about 48,000 distinct CDR3 sequences, under 30% seen once. Whole-study findings and limits: Private repertoires in all groups were suggested by the finding that expanded clones across subjects shared no CDR3 amino acid sequences.

This sequence originates from a woman aged 65 to 85 in good health. Sequenced: PBMCs. The chain uses TRBV3-1 and TRBJ2-4, with D possibly TRBD2 on 5 matching bases. CDR3 protein: CASSQGDHIQYF. Written as DNA, the CDR3 is TGTGCCAGCAGCCAGGGAGACCACATTCAGTACTTC.